Listed below are T cell receptor beta chains from one sample, sequenced in a study of control samples from healthy donors and cancer patients. Sequenced by immunoSEQ multiplex PCR; TCRdb stores in-frame clones only, minus some. The sample lists tens of thousands of clones, approximately 93% seen once, with about 1.5% in the top ten. Source material: blood. These receptors originate from a woman aged 25 to 39 in good health. The CDR3 runs from the conserved cysteine through the conserved F or W. The order of the fields is clone size, V gene, J gene, D gene, CDR3 DNA, CDR3 protein. D genes are given only for firm matches. Expanded clones are given a class, and other clones once, few, many or no size at all.

.	TRBV28	TRBJ1-2	.	TGTGCCAGCAGACTGGGGCAGGGGAACTATGGCTACACCTTC	CASRLGQGNYGYTF
.	TRBV11-2	TRBJ2-7	.	TGTGCCAGCAGCTCCATCTGGAGGGGGCAATACGAGCAGTACTTC	CASSSIWRGQYEQYF
.	TRBV19	TRBJ2-2	.	TGTGCCAGTGGAAACGGGCCAGGACGGACCGGGGAGCTGTTTTTT	CASGNGPGRTGELFF
once	TRBV6-5	TRBJ1-2	.	TGTGCCAGCAGTTACTCGATAGGGGATGGCTACACCTTC	CASSYSIGDGYTF
.	TRBV11-2	TRBJ2-5	TRBD2	TGTGCCAGCAGCTTAGTTCGGGGGGGCCTGGAGACCCAGTACTTC	CASSLVRGGLETQYF
.	TRBV5-5	TRBJ1-5	.	TGTGCCAGCAGCTTTTACTATAGCAATCAGCCCCAGCATTTT	CASSFYYSNQPQHF
.	TRBV2	TRBJ2-1	.	TGTGCCAGCAACAGGGCCGCCAATGAGCAGTTCTTC	CASNRAANEQFF
.	TRBV19	TRBJ2-4	TRBD2	TGTGCCAGTAGTATGAGTTTGAGTACTAGCGACATTCAGTACTTC	CASSMSLSTSDIQYF
.	TRBV2	TRBJ1-4	TRBD1	TGTGCCAGCAGTTCCAGGGGGCGAACATCAACTAATGAAAAACTGTTTTTT	CASSSRGRTSTNEKLFF
.	TRBV5-1	TRBJ2-5	TRBD1	TGCGCCAGCAGCCGACAAGACAGGGGAAGATCGTTCCAAGAGACCCAGTACTTC	CASSRQDRGRSFQETQYF
.	TRBV3-1/TRBV3-2	TRBJ1-1	TRBD1	TGTGCCAGCAGCCTAGTGGGCGGACAGGGGAACACTGAAGCTTTCTTT	CASSLVGGQGNTEAFF
.	TRBV28	TRBJ1-2	.	TGTGCCAGCAGTTTAGGAGACAGTCTGGAAAATGGCTACACCTTC	CASSLGDSLENGYTF
.	TRBV6-1	TRBJ1-3	.	TGTGCCAGCAGTGAGCTGGGGCTGATCTCTGGAAACACCATATATTTT	CASSELGLISGNTIYF
.	TRBV7-9	TRBJ1-1	.	TGTGCCAGCAGCTCACTACCGGGAACTGAAGCTTTCTTT	CASSSLPGTEAFF
.	TRBV7-2	TRBJ1-6	TRBD1	TGTGCCAGCAGCAGAATAGGGACAGGGAATTCACCCCTCCACTTT	CASSRIGTGNSPLHF
.	TRBV4-1	TRBJ2-1	.	TGCGCCAGCAGCCATAACAGGTCCCCCAATTCGGGTGATGAGCAGTTCTTC	CASSHNRSPNSGDEQFF
.	TRBV18	TRBJ1-2	.	TGTGCCAGCTCACCGACCAGCTATGGCTACACCTTC	CASSPTSYGYTF
.	TRBV15	TRBJ1-1	TRBD1	TGTGCCACCAGCAGGGGACAGGGGTACACTGAAGCTTTCTTT	CATSRGQGYTEAFF
.	TRBV11-2	TRBJ1-1	.	TGTGCCAGCAGCTCCCCCGGGGGGCAGGTTGAAGCTTTCTTT	CASSSPGGQVEAFF
.	TRBV11-2	TRBJ1-4	.	TGTGCCAGCAGTTTCGGACAGTTGGGTGAAAAACTGTTTTTT	CASSFGQLGEKLFF
.	TRBV11-1	TRBJ2-1	.	TGTGCCAGCACTCAGGGACGTAACAATGAGCAGTTCTTC	CASTQGRNNEQFF
.	TRBV25-1	TRBJ2-7	TRBD1	TGTGCCAGCAGTGATTTGACAGGGGCCCACTACGAGCAGTACTTC	CASSDLTGAHYEQYF
.	TRBV3-1/TRBV3-2	TRBJ2-3	TRBD1	TGTGCCAGCAGCCCAGGGACAGGGGCAGATACGCAGTATTTT	CASSPGTGADTQYF
.	TRBV29-1	TRBJ1-2	TRBD1	TGCAGCGTAGATCCGGGACAGGGTCGTGATGGCTACACCTTC	CSVDPGQGRDGYTF
.	TRBV28	TRBJ1-1	.	TGTGCCAGCAGTTCCCCCGAGGGGGTGTCAACTGAAGCTTTCTTT	CASSSPEGVSTEAFF
once	TRBV27	TRBJ1-2	.	TGTGCCAGCAGTTCCGCTCAGGGCTGGAGTGGCTACACCTTC	CASSSAQGWSGYTF
.	TRBV19	TRBJ1-3	.	TGTGCCAGTAGTCCACAAGGGACTGGAAACACCATATATTTT	CASSPQGTGNTIYF
.	TRBV7-9	TRBJ1-3	.	TGTGCCAGCAGCTTACTCCAAGGGGGCTCTGGAAACACCATATATTTT	CASSLLQGGSGNTIYF
.	TRBV9	TRBJ1-5	.	TGTGCCAGCAGCGGGGACGGGGCCCCCAATCAGCCCCAGCATTTT	CASSGDGAPNQPQHF
few	TRBV11-3	TRBJ2-2	.	TGTGCCAGCGGGAGGGACAACGGGGAGCTGTTTTTT	CASGRDNGELFF
.	TRBV3-1/TRBV3-2	TRBJ2-3	.	TGTGCCAGCAGCCCCGGCAGGGTAGCAGATACGCAGTATTTT	CASSPGRVADTQYF
.	TRBV6-6	TRBJ1-1	.	TGTGCCAGTAAGGTGATGGAGGACACTGAAGCTTTCTTT	CASKVMEDTEAFF
.	TRBV5-4	TRBJ2-5	TRBD2	TGTGCCAGCAGCTTGGGTATTGGCGGGGGGCCTTCAGAGACCCAGTACTTC	CASSLGIGGGPSETQYF
.	TRBV5-1	TRBJ2-1	TRBD1	TGCGCCAGCAGCTTGAACCCAACCTTAACAGGGGGACCAAACAATGAGCAGTTCTTC	CASSLNPTLTGGPNNEQFF
.	TRBV5-5	TRBJ1-1	.	TGTGCCAGCAGCTTCGGGGGTGGCGCTTTCTTT	CASSFGGGAFF
few	TRBV19	TRBJ1-1	.	TGTGCCAGTAGTATACGCCCTGGGGGGGACTCTGAAGCTTTCTTT	CASSIRPGGDSEAFF
.	TRBV4-1	TRBJ1-1	TRBD1	TGCGCCAGCAGCCAACCGAGACAGGGGAACACTGAAGCTTTCTTT	CASSQPRQGNTEAFF
.	TRBV7-9	TRBJ2-7	.	TGTGCCAGCAGCCCACCTTCATTGGCAGGTCTGGGCTTC	CASSPPSLAGLGF
.	TRBV9	TRBJ1-4	.	TGTGCCAGCAGCGTAGGGCGCGACCTCCGAAGTGAAAAACTGTTTTTT	CASSVGRDLRSEKLFF
few	TRBV5-1	TRBJ1-6	TRBD1	TGCGCCAGCAGGGACGCCAGGGGGCGCGTGTATAATTCACCCCTCCACTTT	CASRDARGRVYNSPLHF
.	TRBV12-3/TRBV12-4	TRBJ1-1	.	TGTGCCAGCAGGACAAACACTGAAGCTTTCTTT	CASRTNTEAFF
.	TRBV7-6	TRBJ2-1	.	TGTGCCAGCAGCCGTATTCTCAGCGGATACAATGAGCAGTTCTTC	CASSRILSGYNEQFF
once	TRBV19	TRBJ1-1	.	TGTGCCAGTCGTGACGGACAGACCAACACTGAAGCTTTCTTT	CASRDGQTNTEAFF
.	TRBV4-1	TRBJ1-4	.	TGCGCCAGCAGCCTTACAGGAGCAACTAATGAAAAACTGTTTTTT	CASSLTGATNEKLFF
once	TRBV7-2	TRBJ2-3	TRBD2	TGTGCCAGCAGCCTAGGACTAGCGGGTAGCACAGATACGCAGTATTTT	CASSLGLAGSTDTQYF
.	TRBV5-1	TRBJ1-1	TRBD1	TGCGCCAGCAGCTTGGCAGGGGGATGGACTGAAGCTTTCTTT	CASSLAGGWTEAFF
.	TRBV7-8	TRBJ1-2	TRBD1	TGTGCCAGCAGCCCGAGACAGGGGTCCTACTATGGCTACACCTTC	CASSPRQGSYYGYTF
.	TRBV2	TRBJ1-6	.	TGTGCCAGCAGTGCCGGGGTTTCACCCCTCCACTTT	CASSAGVSPLHF
.	TRBV15	TRBJ1-2	.	TGTGCCACCAGCAGCGGGGGTCCCAACTATGGCTACACCTTC	CATSSGGPNYGYTF
.	TRBV5-8	TRBJ1-2	TRBD1	TGTGCCAGCAGCTCACAAGACAGGGAGATCTATGGCTACACCTTC	CASSSQDREIYGYTF
.	TRBV27	TRBJ2-1	.	TGTGCCAGCAGCCGCGGGGATAGGGGAAATGAGCAGTTCTTC	CASSRGDRGNEQFF
.	TRBV10-3	TRBJ1-2	.	TGTGCCATCAGTGAGGCAGATAGCTATGGCTACACCTTC	CAISEADSYGYTF
once	TRBV19	TRBJ1-3	.	TGTGCCAGTAGTCGCCAGGGTTTTATGTTAGCCAACTCTGGAAACACCATATATTTT	CASSRQGFMLANSGNTIYF
.	TRBV28	TRBJ2-3	.	TGTGCCAGCAGTTTGGTAGATACGCAGTATTTT	CASSLVDTQYF
.	TRBV7-9	TRBJ1-4	.	TGTGCCAGCAGCTTAGGGGGACTCGGTGAAAAACTGTTTTTT	CASSLGGLGEKLFF
.	TRBV28	TRBJ1-2	TRBD1	TGTGCCACCTACGAGGGGGCTTACTATGGCTACACCTTC	CATYEGAYYGYTF
.	TRBV28	TRBJ1-4	.	TGTGCCAGCAGCGCCGACAGTATCAATGAAAAACTGTTTTTT	CASSADSINEKLFF